This T cell receptor beta chain was captured by sequencing in a study of T-cell memory formation after mild COVID-19. Regarding the study as a whole: Nothing confirmed that second-wave clones peaking on day 37 were specific for SARS-CoV-2. Some responding clones appeared in pre-infection memory, suggesting cross-reactive memory joined. Day 15 to 85 contracting clones showed balanced CD4/CD8; day 15 to 37 expanders favored CD4+.

The CDR3 is 14 amino acids. Trimming took off 5 bases at V and 3 bases at J, with 14 bases between the two ends. Per germline, CDR1 SGHRS and CDR2 YFSETQ. TCRdb reprocessed the 5' RACE reads via MiXCR and lists one record per CDR3 protein. The sample lists around 300,000 distinct CDR3 sequences; roughly 15% were seen once. Remarks on this clonotype: As yet, its antigen is unknown.

Sequencing used PBMCs or a T cell subset sorted from them (not recorded which). The V call is TRBV5-1, the J call TRBJ2-5; tentatively, D is TRBD1 (5 bases). The sequence was obtained from a man younger than 35 who had mild COVID-19 (a few samples of this study predate the infection). Cell type and time point are not known. The CDR3 protein is CASSPGMAEETQYF. The CDR3 DNA follows: TGCGCCAGCAGTCCAGGGATGGCAGAAGAGACCCAGTACTTC.